Shown below are 5 T cell receptor beta chains from a single sample sequenced in a study of beta chain features in type 1 diabetes. Notes on the study in general: Type 1 diabetes patients had TCRB CDR3s that were shorter (moderately but significantly so) in all four CD4+ subsets.

These receptors have no known antigen. What was sequenced were expressed TCRB transcripts, since all of the isolated RNA had been reverse transcribed. Only in-frame clones appear in the TCRdb table, and some are missing; sequencing was by immunoSEQ multiplex PCR. Here the sample spans around 710,000 clones, around 11% being singletons. Sequencing was done on a sample of naive CD4+ T cells from blood. The source is a man aged 25 to 40 with type 1 diabetes.

This clone occurred a few times. The chain couples TRBV5-1 to TRBJ2-7; D may match TRBD1 or TRBD2 (5 bases each). Germline CDR1 is SGHRS and CDR2 is YFSETQ. Trimming took 0 bases from V and 5 from J, leaving 15 bases between them. This CDR3 spans 15 amino acids. This chain's CDR3 is CASSLAPRDLDEQYF. The DNA for the CDR3 is TGCGCCAGCAGCTTGGCCCCCAGGGACCTCGACGAGCAGTACTTC. Full variable domain (outside the CDR3, taken from reference TRBV5-1 and TRBJ2-7): KAGVTQTPRYLIKTRGQQVTLSCSPISGHRSVSWYQQTPGQGLQFLFEYFSETQRNKGNFPGRFSGRQFSNSRSEMNVSTLELGDSALYLCASSLAPRDLDEQYFGPGTRLTVT.

The V call is TRBV5-1, the J call TRBJ2-7, with TRBD1 matching over 10 bases. The CDR3 loop spans 14 amino acids. The germline CDR1 and CDR2 sequences are SGHRS and YFSETQ. V was pared by 5 bases and J by 2 bases, with 4 bases of the junction left unmatched. Here the CDR3 DNA reads TGCGCCAGCAGTCAAGGACAGGGGGCCTACGAGCAGTACTTC. Translating it yields CASSQGQGAYEQYF.

The rearrangement uses TRBV29-1 and TRBJ2-5, with D possibly TRBD2 on 7 matching bases. This CDR3 has 16 amino acids. Germline values: CDR1 SQVTM, CDR2 ANQGSEA. V lost 3 bases and J 5 bases, leaving 22 bases between the germline ends. The CDR3 bases are TGCAGCGTTGACAAAGTCGGGGGGCCCTTGGGGGAGACCCAGTACTTC. Its protein is CSVDKVGGPLGETQYF.

The chain recombines TRBV14 with TRBJ2-3; no reliable D call. V lost 1 base and J lost 1, with 9 bases in between. This CDR3 contains 15 residues. CDR1 and CDR2 from the germline V gene are SGHDN and FVKESK. The CDR3 DNA is TGTGCCAGCAGCCAAGGACCTTTAGGCACAGATACGCAGTATTTT. Residues: CASSQGPLGTDTQYF.

The chain combines TRBV10-3 with TRBJ2-1; 8 bases match TRBD2. The germline V gene encodes CDR1 ENHRY and CDR2 SYGVKD. With V trimmed by 2 bases and J by 10 bases, 4 bases remained unmatched. The CDR3 loop spans 13 amino acids. CDR3 loop: CAISEPTSGEQFF. The DNA of the CDR3 is TGTGCCATCAGTGAGCCAACTAGCGGAGAGCAGTTCTTC.